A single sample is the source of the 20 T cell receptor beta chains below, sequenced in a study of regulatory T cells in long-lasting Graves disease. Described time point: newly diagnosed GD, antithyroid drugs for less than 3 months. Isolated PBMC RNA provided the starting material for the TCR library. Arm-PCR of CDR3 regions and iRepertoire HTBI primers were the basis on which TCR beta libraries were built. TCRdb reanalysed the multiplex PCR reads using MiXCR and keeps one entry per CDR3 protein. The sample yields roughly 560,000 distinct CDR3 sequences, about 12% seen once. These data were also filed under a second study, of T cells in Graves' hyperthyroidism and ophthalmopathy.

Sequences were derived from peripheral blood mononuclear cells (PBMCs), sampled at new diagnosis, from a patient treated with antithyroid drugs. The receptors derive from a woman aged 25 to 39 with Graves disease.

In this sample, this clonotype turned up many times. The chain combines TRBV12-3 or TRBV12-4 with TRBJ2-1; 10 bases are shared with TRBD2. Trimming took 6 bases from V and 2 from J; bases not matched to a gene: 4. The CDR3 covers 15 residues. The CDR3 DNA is TGTGCCAGCAGGTCTAGCGGGAGCACCTACAATGAGCAGTTCTTC. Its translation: CASRSSGSTYNEQFF.

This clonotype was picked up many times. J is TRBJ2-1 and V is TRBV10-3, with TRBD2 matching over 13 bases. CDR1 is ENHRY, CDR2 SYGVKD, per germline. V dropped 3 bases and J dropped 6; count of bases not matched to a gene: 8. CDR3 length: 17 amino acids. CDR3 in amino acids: CAISEPGTSGKSNEQFF. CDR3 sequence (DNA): TGTGCCATCAGTGAACCCGGGACTAGCGGGAAGTCCAATGAGCAGTTCTTC.

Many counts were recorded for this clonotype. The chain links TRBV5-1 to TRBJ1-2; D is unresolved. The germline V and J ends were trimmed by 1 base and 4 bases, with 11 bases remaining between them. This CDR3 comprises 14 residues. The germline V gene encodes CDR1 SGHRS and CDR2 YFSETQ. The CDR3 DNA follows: TGCGCCAGCAGCTTGATCGACCGTTCCTATGGCTACACCTTC. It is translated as CASSLIDRSYGYTF.

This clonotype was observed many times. DNA for the CDR3: TGTGCCAGCAGTGGGGGACTATCCGAGCAGTACTTC. This sequence encodes CASSGGLSEQYF. The rearrangement links TRBV2 to TRBJ2-7; TRBD2 agrees at 7 bases. Germline lookup yields CDR1 SNHLY and CDR2 FYNNEI. J gave up 6 bases and V 4 bases, and 3 bases lay outside the gene matches. This CDR3 spans 12 amino acids.

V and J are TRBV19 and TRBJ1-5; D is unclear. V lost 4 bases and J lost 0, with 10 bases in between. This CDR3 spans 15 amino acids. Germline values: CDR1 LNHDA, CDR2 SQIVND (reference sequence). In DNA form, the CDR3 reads TGTGCCAGTAGTAGCCCGTTCGATAGCAATCAGCCCCAGCATTTT. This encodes CASSSPFDSNQPQHF.

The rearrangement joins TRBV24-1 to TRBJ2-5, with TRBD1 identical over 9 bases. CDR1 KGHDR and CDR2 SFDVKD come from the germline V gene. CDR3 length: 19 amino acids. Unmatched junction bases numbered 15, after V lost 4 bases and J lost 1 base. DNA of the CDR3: TGTGCCACCAGTGACACCTCCGGGACAGGGACGCCCTTCCAAGAGACCCAGTACTTC. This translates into CATSDTSGTGTPFQETQYF.

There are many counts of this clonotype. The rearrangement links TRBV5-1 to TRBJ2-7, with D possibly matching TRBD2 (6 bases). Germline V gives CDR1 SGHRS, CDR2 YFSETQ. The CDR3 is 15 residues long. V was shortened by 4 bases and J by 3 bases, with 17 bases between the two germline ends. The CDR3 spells CASSRGTAESYEQYF. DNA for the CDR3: TGCGCCAGCAGCCGGGGGACGGCGGAGAGCTACGAGCAGTACTTC.

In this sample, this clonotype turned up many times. The CDR3 is CAWSVGGLSNQPQHF. The CDR3 DNA sequence: TGTGCCTGGAGTGTAGGCGGACTTAGCAATCAGCCCCAGCATTTT. This chain connects TRBV30 to TRBJ1-5, with unresolved D. V lost 0 bases and J lost 0, with 9 bases in between. Germline CDR1 and CDR2: GTSNPN and SVGIG (reference sequence). The CDR3 extends over 15 amino acids.

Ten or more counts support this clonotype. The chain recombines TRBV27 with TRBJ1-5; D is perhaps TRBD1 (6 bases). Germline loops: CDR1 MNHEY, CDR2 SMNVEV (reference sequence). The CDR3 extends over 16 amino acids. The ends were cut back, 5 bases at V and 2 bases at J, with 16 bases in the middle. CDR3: CASSPLAGQRNQPQHF. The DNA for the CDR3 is TGTGCCAGCAGTCCACTCGCTGGACAGCGCAATCAGCCCCAGCATTTT.

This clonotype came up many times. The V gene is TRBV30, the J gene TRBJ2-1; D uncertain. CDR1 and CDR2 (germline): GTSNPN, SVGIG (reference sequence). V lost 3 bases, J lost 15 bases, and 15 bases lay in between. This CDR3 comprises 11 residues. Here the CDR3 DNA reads TGTGCCTGGAGCCAAAAGGGAAACCCGTTCTTC. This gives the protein CAWSQKGNPFF. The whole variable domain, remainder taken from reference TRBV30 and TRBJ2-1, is SQTIHQWPATLVQPVGSPLSLECTVEGTSNPNLYWYRQAAGRGLQLLFYSVGIGQISSEVPQNLSASRPQDRQFILSSKKLLLSDSGFYLCAWSQKGNPFFGPGTRLTVL.

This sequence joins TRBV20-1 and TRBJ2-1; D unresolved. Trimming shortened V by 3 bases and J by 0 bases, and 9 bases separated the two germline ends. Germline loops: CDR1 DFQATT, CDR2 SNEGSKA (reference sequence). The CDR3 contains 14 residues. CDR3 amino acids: CSASRPSSYNEQFF. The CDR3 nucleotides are TGCAGTGCTAGTCGGCCCAGCTCCTACAATGAGCAGTTCTTC.

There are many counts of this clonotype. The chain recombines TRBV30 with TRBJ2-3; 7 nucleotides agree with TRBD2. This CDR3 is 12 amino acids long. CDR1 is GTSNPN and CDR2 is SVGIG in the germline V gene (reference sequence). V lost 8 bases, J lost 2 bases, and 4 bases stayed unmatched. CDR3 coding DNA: TGTGCCGGCGGGACTACCACAGATACGCAGTATTTT. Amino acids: CAGGTTTDTQYF.

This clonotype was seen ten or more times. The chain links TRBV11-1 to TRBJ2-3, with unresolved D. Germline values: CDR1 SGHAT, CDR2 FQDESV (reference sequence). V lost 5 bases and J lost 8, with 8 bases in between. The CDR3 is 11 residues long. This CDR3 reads CASSPWGTQYF. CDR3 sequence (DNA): TGTGCCAGCAGCCCGTGGGGTACGCAGTATTTT.

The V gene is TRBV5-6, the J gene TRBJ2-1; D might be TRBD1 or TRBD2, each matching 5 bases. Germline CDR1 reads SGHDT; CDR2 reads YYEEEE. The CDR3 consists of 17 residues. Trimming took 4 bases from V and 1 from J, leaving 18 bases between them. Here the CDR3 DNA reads TGTGCCAGCAGCCTACAAGGGGCAGGGAGTTCCTACAATGAGCAGTTCTTC. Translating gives CASSLQGAGSSYNEQFF.

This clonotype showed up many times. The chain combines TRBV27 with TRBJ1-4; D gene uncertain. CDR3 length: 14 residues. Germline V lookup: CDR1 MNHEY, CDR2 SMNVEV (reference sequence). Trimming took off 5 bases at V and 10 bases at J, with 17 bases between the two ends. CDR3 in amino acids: CASSAALRGGKLFF. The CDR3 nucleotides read TGTGCCAGCAGTGCGGCTCTCCGGGGAGGAAAACTGTTTTTT.

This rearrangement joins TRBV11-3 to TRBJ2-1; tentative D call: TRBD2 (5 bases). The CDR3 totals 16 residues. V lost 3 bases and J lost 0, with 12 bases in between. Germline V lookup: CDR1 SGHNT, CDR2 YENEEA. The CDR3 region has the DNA TGTGCCAGCAGCTTCCGCCGGGGAAGCTCCTACAATGAGCAGTTCTTC. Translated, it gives CASSFRRGSSYNEQFF.

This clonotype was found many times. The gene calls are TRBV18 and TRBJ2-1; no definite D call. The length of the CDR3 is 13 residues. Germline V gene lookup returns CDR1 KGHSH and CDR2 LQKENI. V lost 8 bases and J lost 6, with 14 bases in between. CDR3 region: CASSPGSGNEQFF. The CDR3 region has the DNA TGTGCCAGCAGCCCCGGGTCAGGCAATGAGCAGTTCTTC.

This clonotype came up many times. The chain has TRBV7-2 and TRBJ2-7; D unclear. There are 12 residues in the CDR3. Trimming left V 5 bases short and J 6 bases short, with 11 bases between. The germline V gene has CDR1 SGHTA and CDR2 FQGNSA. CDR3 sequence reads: CASSPDRAEQYF. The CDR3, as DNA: TGTGCCAGCAGCCCCGACCGGGCCGAGCAGTACTTC. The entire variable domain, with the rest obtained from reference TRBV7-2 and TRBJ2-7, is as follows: GAGVSQSPSNKVTEKGKDVELRCDPISGHTALYWYRQSLGQGLEFLIYFQGNSAPDKSGLPSDRFSAERTGGSVSTLTIQRTQQEDSAVYLCASSPDRAEQYFGPGTRLTVT.

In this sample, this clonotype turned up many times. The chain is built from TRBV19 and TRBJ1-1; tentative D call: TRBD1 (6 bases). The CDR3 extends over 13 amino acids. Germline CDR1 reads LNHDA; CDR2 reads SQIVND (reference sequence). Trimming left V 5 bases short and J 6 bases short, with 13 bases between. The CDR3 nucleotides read TGTGCCAGTAGTTCCAGGGGAGTGGCTGAAGCTTTCTTT. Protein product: CASSSRGVAEAFF.

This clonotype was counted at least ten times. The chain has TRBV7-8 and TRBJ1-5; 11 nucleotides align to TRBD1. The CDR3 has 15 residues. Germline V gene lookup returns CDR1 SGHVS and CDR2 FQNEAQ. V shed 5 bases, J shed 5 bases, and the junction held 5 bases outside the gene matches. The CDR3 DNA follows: TGTGCCAGCAGCCTGGGACAGGGGGACTATCAGCCCCAGCATTTT. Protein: CASSLGQGDYQPQHF.